The sequence of this T cell receptor (beta chain) was determined in a study of T cells in Graves' hyperthyroidism and ophthalmopathy. Study-wide background: The blood sample was taken at first diagnosis, before treatment began.

General study results and limits: In blood, most of the thyroid clonotypes expanded above 0.001 were also present.

Stable Graves' hyperthyroidism denoted no ophthalmopathy progression over 18 months. Amplification targeted TCR beta CDR3 regions from RNA transcripts. TCR CDR3 underwent first-round RT-PCR with the HTBI primer set. TCRdb reprocessed the multiplex PCR reads with MiXCR, giving one entry per CDR3 protein. The sample lists hundreds of thousands of distinct CDR3 sequences, about 15% occurring once. Germline V gene data show CDR1 as MGHRA and CDR2 as YSYEKL. The ends were cut back, 0 bases at V and 6 bases at J, with 11 bases in the middle. The CDR3 runs to 14 residues. For this clonotype: Its antigen is as yet unknown.

This clonotype originated in a woman younger than 35 with Graves' hyperthyroidism. Sequenced input: blood. The chain couples TRBV4-1 to TRBJ1-2, with TRBD1 as a possible D gene (5 bases). The CDR3 is CASSQEGQKDGYTF. The CDR3 DNA reads as TGCGCCAGCAGCCAAGAGGGGCAGAAGGATGGCTACACCTTC.